These 23 T cell receptor beta chains originate from one sample sequenced in a study of blood T cell repertoires in COVID-19. Profiled with immunoSEQ multiplex PCR; TCRdb holds only in-frame clones, not every one. Here the sample spans approximately 200,000 clones, about nine tenths being singletons. Material for sequencing was PBMCs or T cells enriched from blood (not recorded which). The receptors originated from a man aged 25-40 years in a cohort exposed to, infected with or recovered from COVID-19 (not recorded which).

The chain employs TRBV7-3 and TRBJ1-1; D is undetermined. Trimming removed 2 bases from V and 1 base from J, with 20 bases in between. Germline V CDR1 and CDR2: SGHTA, FQGTGA. The CDR3 has 18 residues. In DNA, the CDR3 is TGTGCCAGCAGCTTATTGTGTCTTTGGCGGCAGCCGAACACTGAAGCTTTCTTT. It is translated as CASSLLCLWRQPNTEAFF.

This chain links TRBV7-8 with TRBJ2-7; 7 bases match TRBD1. V trimming: 5 bases; J trimming: 3 bases; junction bases outside the gene matches: 7. The germline V gene has CDR1 SGHVS and CDR2 FQNEAQ. The CDR3 totals 14 residues. CDR3 residues: CASSLRTGDYEQYF. CDR3 nucleotides: TGTGCCAGCAGCCTGCGGACAGGAGACTACGAGCAGTACTTC.

The table lists this clone with a count of one. The rearrangement uses TRBV20-1 and TRBJ1-2, with 7 bases that match TRBD1. The CDR3 runs to 10 residues. The germline V gene encodes CDR1 DFQATT and CDR2 SNEGSKA (reference sequence). V was clipped by 8 bases and J by 10 bases; unmatched bases: 7. The CDR3 loop is CSSRQGDYTF. The CDR3 DNA sequence: TGCAGTTCTCGACAGGGAGACTACACCTTC.

This clone was seen only once. The V call is TRBV4-1, the J call TRBJ2-4; perhaps TRBD1 as D (5 bases). V was trimmed by 0 bases and J by 8 bases, leaving 14 bases between them. Germline CDR1 and CDR2: MGHRA and YSYEKL. CDR3 length: 15 amino acids. The CDR3 sequence is CASSQDGQGSDIQYF. CDR3 DNA: TGCGCCAGCAGCCAAGACGGCCAGGGATCAGACATTCAGTACTTC.

V usage is TRBV5-1 and J usage is TRBJ2-1; D not resolved. V lost 4 bases and J lost 10, with 18 bases in between. Germline V gene sequence: CDR1 SGHRS, CDR2 YFSETQ. CDR3 length equals 14 residues. The CDR3 bases are TGCGCCAGCAGCCAGGTTGTAGGTCTTGGCGAGCAGTTCTTC. This codes for CASSQVVGLGEQFF.

This clone appeared a single time. The chain joins TRBV6-5 to TRBJ2-1; TRBD1 is a possible D gene (7 bases). Germline V gene sequence: CDR1 MNHEY, CDR2 SVGAGI. Deletions cut 6 bases from V and 7 bases from J, with 19 bases between. The CDR3 length is 15 residues. The CDR3 here is CASRRRDPRGNEQFF. For the CDR3, the DNA is TGTGCCAGCAGGCGGAGGGACCCCAGGGGGAATGAGCAGTTCTTC.

This sequence joins TRBV28 and TRBJ1-4; D is unclear. The V gene's germline CDR1 is MDHEN and CDR2 SYDVKM. The CDR3 totals 14 residues. V lost 2 bases and J lost 10, with 14 bases in between. CDR3 sequence (DNA): TGTGCCAGCAGTTTAATGCAGGAAAAAGGAAAACTGTTTTTT. Translating gives CASSLMQEKGKLFF.

V usage is TRBV11-2 and J usage is TRBJ2-7; 7 bases fit TRBD2. Germline trimming cut 4 bases from V and 4 bases from J; bases unmatched to any gene: 19. The CDR3 has 18 residues. The germline V gene has CDR1 SGHAT and CDR2 FQNNGV. CDR3 DNA: TGTGCCAGCAGCTCCCGTCAAACAGCTAGCGGAACTAGGTACGAGCAGTACTTC. This gives the protein CASSSRQTASGTRYEQYF.

Turning to this clone: Relative to the germline gene, one junction end is altered; a read error may explain this. V usage is TRBV5-1 and J usage is TRBJ1-1, with TRBD1 matching over 7 bases. There are 14 residues in the CDR3. Per germline, CDR1 SGHRS and CDR2 YFSETQ. The CDR3 region is CASRLGQMNTEAFF. The CDR3 DNA is TGCGCCAGCAGGTTGGGACAGATGAACACTGAAGCTTTCTTT.

The genes are TRBV6-4 and TRBJ1-1; D is unclear. Looked up from germline, CDR1 is MRHNA and CDR2 is SNTAGT. The V and J ends lost 5 bases and 4 bases respectively, with 11 bases between them. The CDR3 is 13 residues long. The CDR3 DNA is TGTGCCAGCAGTCGAGAGGCGAGCACTGAAGCTTTCTTT. This sequence encodes CASSREASTEAFF.

The rearrangement links TRBV5-1 to TRBJ2-4, with D perhaps matching TRBD1 (5 bases). The V gene lost 4 bases and the J gene lost 0 bases, with 14 bases spanning the gap. Germline CDR1 SGHRS, CDR2 YFSETQ. The CDR3 runs 16 residues. CDR3 nucleotides: TGCGCCAGCAGCACCGGTGACAGACTAGCCAAAAACATTCAGTACTTC. This encodes CASSTGDRLAKNIQYF. The variable domain in full, completed from reference TRBV5-1 and TRBJ2-4, reads KAGVTQTPRYLIKTRGQQVTLSCSPISGHRSVSWYQQTPGQGLQFLFEYFSETQRNKGNFPGRFSGRQFSNSRSEMNVSTLELGDSALYLCASSTGDRLAKNIQYFGAGTRLSVL.

V is TRBV27 and J is TRBJ2-3, with a possible D match to TRBD2 (5 bases). The CDR3 has 14 amino acids. V was cut by 7 bases and J by 2 bases, with 13 bases left in between. CDR1 is MNHEY and CDR2 is SMNVEV in the germline V gene (reference sequence). The CDR3 bases are TGTGCCAGCATATCTGGACTCCCCACAGATACGCAGTATTTT. Translating it yields CASISGLPTDTQYF.

The chain recombines TRBV11-2 with TRBJ2-1; D remains unclear. The CDR3 is 14 amino acids. Between the trimmed V and J ends, which lost 3 bases and 0 bases, there was a span of 6 bases. Germline-derived CDR1 and CDR2 are SGHAT and FQNNGV. CDR3 nucleotide sequence: TGTGCCAGCAGCTTTAGCAGCTCCTACAATGAGCAGTTCTTC. Its translation: CASSFSSSYNEQFF.

With respect to this clone: The same CDR3 arises from other DNA sequences in this sample as well. Written as DNA, the CDR3 is TGTGCCAGCAGTTTCGGGGGGGCAGGGGAGCTGTTTTTT. Amino acid sequence: CASSFGGAGELFF. This chain uses TRBV28 with TRBJ2-2; 8 nucleotides align to TRBD2. This CDR3 spans 13 amino acids. With V trimmed by 3 bases and J by 8 bases, 2 bases remained unmatched. Germline CDR1 reads MDHEN; CDR2 reads SYDVKM.

The V call is TRBV28, the J call TRBJ2-4; 9 positions match TRBD2. The junction had 4 bases not matched to a gene; V was cut back by 7 bases and J by 0 bases. Germline-derived CDR1 and CDR2 are MDHEN and SYDVKM. This CDR3 is 15 amino acids long. The CDR3, as DNA: TGTGCCAGCAATCCTAGCGGGGTAGCCAAAAACATTCAGTACTTC. Amino acids: CASNPSGVAKNIQYF.

As DNA, the CDR3 is TGTGCCAGCAGCTCTGTACAGGGTTCTGGTGCCAAAAACATTCAGTACTTC. As protein: CASSSVQGSGAKNIQYF. The V gene is TRBV13, the J gene TRBJ2-4; tentatively, D is TRBD1 (6 bases). Germline V lookup: CDR1 PRHDT, CDR2 FYEKMQ (reference sequence). Trimming took off 4 bases at V and 1 base at J, with 17 bases between the two ends. The CDR3 is 17 residues long.

The chain carries TRBV2 and TRBJ1-1; unclear D gene. The CDR3 runs to 14 residues. Trimming took 4 bases from V and 4 from J, leaving 13 bases between them. CDR1 and CDR2 from the germline V gene are SNHLY and FYNNEI. The CDR3 here is CASSVRGLGTEAFF. DNA for the CDR3: TGTGCCAGCAGTGTTCGGGGATTGGGCACTGAAGCTTTCTTT.

The chain couples TRBV25-1 to TRBJ1-2; TRBD1 matches at 7 bases. The trim removed 3 bases at V and 9 bases at J, leaving 7 bases unmatched. The germline CDR1 and CDR2 sequences are MGHDK and SYGVNS. This CDR3 has 13 residues. Written as DNA, the CDR3 is TGTGCCAGCAGTGATGGACAGGTTTGGCGCTACACCTTC. Translated, it gives CASSDGQVWRYTF.

The CDR3 protein is CASYNFQGSYGYTF. The CDR3, as DNA: TGTGCCAGCTACAATTTCCAGGGGTCCTATGGCTACACCTTC. The chain recombines TRBV5-6 with TRBJ1-2, with a weak D call TRBD1 (6 bases). The CDR3 totals 14 residues. V gave up 7 bases and J gave up 4 bases, with 17 bases separating them. CDR1 and CDR2 (germline): SGHDT, YYEEEE. Combining the CDR3 with reference TRBV5-6 and TRBJ1-2 gives the whole variable domain DAGVTQSPTHLIKTRGQQVTLRCSPKSGHDTVSWYQQALGQGPQFIFQYYEEEERQRGNFPDRFSGHQFPNYSSELNVNALLLGDSALYLCASYNFQGSYGYTFGSGTRLTVV.

This clone was counted a single time. This chain links TRBV30 with TRBJ1-5; 8 bases align to TRBD1. The V gene end was trimmed by 1 base and the J gene end by 4 bases; junction bases not matched to a gene: 0. From germline, CDR1 is GTSNPN and CDR2 SVGIG (reference sequence). This CDR3 is 13 amino acids long. The CDR3 is CAWSDRGNQPQHF. The CDR3 region has the DNA TGTGCCTGGAGTGACAGGGGGAATCAGCCCCAGCATTTT.

The gene calls are TRBV6-1 and TRBJ2-5; 8 bases are a match to TRBD1. Trimming took 6 bases from V and 2 from J; bases not matched to a gene: 5. The CDR3 is made up of 14 amino acids. Germline-derived CDR1 and CDR2 are MNHNS and SASEGT. The CDR3 DNA reads TGTGCCAGCAGGCCGACAGGGGTTCAAGAGACCCAGTACTTC. It encodes CASRPTGVQETQYF.

The V gene is TRBV5-5, the J gene TRBJ2-1; tentatively, D is TRBD1 (6 bases). This CDR3 has 14 amino acids. CDR1 and CDR2 from the germline V gene are SGHKS and YYEKEE (reference sequence). Trimming stripped 4 bases from V and 4 bases from J, with 12 bases between. The CDR3 region is CASSVNRAYNEQFF. The CDR3, as DNA: TGTGCCAGCAGCGTAAACAGGGCGTACAATGAGCAGTTCTTC.

The CDR3 protein is CASRLGQTNTGELFF. DNA of the CDR3: TGTGCCAGCAGATTGGGGCAGACGAACACCGGGGAGCTGTTTTTT. This chain connects TRBV27 to TRBJ2-2, with D tentatively TRBD1 (5 bases). Between the trimmed V and J ends, which lost 6 bases and 0 bases, there was a span of 11 bases. The germline V gene encodes CDR1 MNHEY and CDR2 SMNVEV (reference sequence). The CDR3 contains 15 residues.